Each of the 4 T cell receptor beta chains below was sequenced from the same sample in a study of blood T cell repertoires in COVID-19. Measured with immunoSEQ multiplex PCR; TCRdb has only the in-frame clones, and not every one. The sample carries around 160,000 clones, roughly 88% recorded once. The sequenced sample was PBMCs or T cells enriched from blood (not recorded which). These receptors were obtained from a woman aged 25-40 years with acute COVID-19.

The table lists this clone with a count of one. The same CDR3 is also encoded by other DNA sequences in this sample. The J gene is TRBJ2-2, the V gene TRBV14; the D gene is possibly TRBD1 (6 bases). The CDR3 sequence is 15 residues long. V was pared by 2 bases and J by 1 base, with 8 bases between. The germline V gene has CDR1 SGHDN and CDR2 FVKESK. The CDR3 region is CASSQQGRNTGELFF. In DNA, the CDR3 is TGTGCCAGCAGCCAACAGGGGCGGAACACCGGGGAGCTGTTTTTT.

The gene calls are TRBV7-9 and TRBJ1-1; D may be TRBD1 (6 bases). The ends were cut back, 1 base at V and 4 bases at J, with 13 bases in the middle. This CDR3 contains 15 residues. The germline V gene encodes CDR1 SEHNR and CDR2 FQNEAQ (reference sequence). CDR3 region: CASSLGDIRFTEAFF. The CDR3 nucleotides read TGTGCCAGCAGCTTAGGGGACATCCGATTCACTGAAGCTTTCTTT.

The chain has TRBV2 and TRBJ1-1; D is unclear. The CDR3 is made up of 15 amino acids. Germline loops: CDR1 SNHLY, CDR2 FYNNEI. The V gene lost 6 bases and the J gene lost 4 bases, with 18 bases spanning the gap. The CDR3 coding sequence is TGTGCCAGCAGGGATGGAAAGAAGCAGGCCACTGAAGCTTTCTTT. Protein sequence: CASRDGKKQATEAFF.

This clone is a singleton in its sample. CDR3 protein: CASSLASYGYEQYF. CDR3 DNA sequence: TGTGCCAGCAGCTTAGCTTCCTACGGGTACGAGCAGTACTTC. J is TRBJ2-7 and V is TRBV11-2; D not certain. Between the trimmed V and J ends, which lost 1 base and 4 bases, there was a span of 11 bases. This CDR3 comprises 14 residues. Germline V gene sequence: CDR1 SGHAT, CDR2 FQNNGV.